This is a list of T cell receptor beta chains from one sample in a study of vaccination and CD4 T cells after COVID-19. One entry per CDR3 protein results from TCRdb running MiXCR on the PCR reads. The data hold roughly 11,000 distinct CDR3 sequences, with about 75% observed a single time. Their recognized antigens are unknown. Sample: CD4+ T cells from blood, cultured in vitro. These receptor sequences come from a human donor who had recovered from COVID-19. Each CDR3 is given with its conserved first and last residue. The order of the fields is CDR3 length, J gene, V gene, CDR3 protein.

14 | TRBJ2-3 | TRBV19 | CASRGLAVTNTQYF
12 | TRBJ2-1 | TRBV6-7 | CASQGRANEQFF
13 | TRBJ1-3 | TRBV11-2 | CASSPRGGNTIYF
11 | TRBJ1-1 | TRBV20-1 | CSAIINTEAFF
11 | TRBJ1-2 | TRBV20-1 | CSASEGSGYTF
16 | TRBJ1-2 | TRBV6-5 | CASSYSDSSTNYGYTF
14 | TRBJ2-5 | TRBV20-1 | CSAIPGQRKETQYF
14 | TRBJ2-3 | TRBV6-4 | CASSIGPGADTQYF
15 | TRBJ1-2 | TRBV7-2 | CANGGPGGAQHGYTF
14 | TRBJ1-1 | TRBV19 | CASSILGLNTEAFF
22 | TRBJ2-1 | TRBV12-2 | CASRFKTGRTSGGESSYNEQFF
13 | TRBJ1-2 | TRBV11-2 | CASSRTGGNGYTF
13 | TRBJ1-2 | TRBV15 | CATSRDRENGYTF
15 | TRBJ2-1 | TRBV18 | CASSRSGQAYNEQFF
14 | TRBJ2-3 | TRBV5-4 | CASSLLRVADTQYF
17 | TRBJ1-6 | TRBV27 | CASTLGGLRSYNSPLHF
13 | TRBJ1-6 | TRBV6-1 | CASSEIYNSPLHF
16 | TRBJ2-1 | TRBV7-2 | CASSLAGGSHYNEQFF
12 | TRBJ2-5 | TRBV30 | CAWSPASQTQYF
18 | TRBJ2-7 | TRBV28 | CASSLSRGIGSFDYEQYF
12 | TRBJ1-1 | TRBV25-1 | CASSEGGSEAFF
15 | TRBJ2-1 | TRBV7-2 | CASSLVGTGSNEQFF
15 | TRBJ1-2 | TRBV20-1 | CSADKPGQPNYGYTF
14 | TRBJ1-1 | TRBV7-9 | CASSQTGSFTEAFF
12 | TRBJ2-3 | TRBV5-1 | CASSSTVDTQYF
18 | TRBJ2-3 | TRBV7-8 | CASSLVARGLAGSDTQYF
15 | TRBJ2-2 | TRBV20-1 | CSARDEGRGTGELFF
14 | TRBJ1-4 | TRBV6-1 | CASRTGTSGEKLFF